These 9 T cell receptor beta chains came from one sample sequenced in a study of blood T cell repertoires in COVID-19. Using immunoSEQ multiplex PCR, the repertoire was profiled, and TCRdb retains in-frame clones only, with some absent. The data show about 200,000 clones, roughly 78% seen once. The sequencing input was peripheral blood. All receptors derive from a woman in her forties with acute or convalescent COVID-19.

This chain connects TRBV3-1 (or the pseudogene TRBV3-2) to TRBJ1-6; TRBD1 aligns across 7 bases. CDR3 size: 13 residues. Looked up from germline, CDR1 is LGHDT and CDR2 is YNNKEL (reference sequence). With V trimmed by 4 bases and J by 10 bases, 4 bases remained unmatched. The CDR3 is CASSLTGESPLHF. The CDR3 DNA follows: TGTGCCAGCAGCCTAACAGGGGAATCACCCCTCCACTTT.

This chain connects TRBV7-6 to TRBJ2-1, with 7 bases lining up with TRBD1. Germline V gives CDR1 SGHVS, CDR2 FNYEAQ. J was trimmed by 3 bases and V by 5 bases; bases with no gene match: 7. This CDR3 spans 15 amino acids. The chain's CDR3 is CASSATGSGYNEQFF. CDR3 coding DNA: TGTGCCAGCAGCGCGACAGGGTCGGGCTACAATGAGCAGTTCTTC.

The chain couples TRBV4-3 to TRBJ1-2, with 10 bases fitting TRBD1. V lost 1 base, J lost 6 bases, and 8 bases stayed unmatched. The CDR3 runs 16 residues. Germline CDR1 LGHNA, CDR2 YSLEER. The CDR3 coding sequence is TGCGCCAGCAGCCAAGCGGCCGGGACAGGGGTAAATGGCTACACCTTC. This codes for CASSQAAGTGVNGYTF.

The rearrangement joins TRBV9 to TRBJ2-6; TRBD2 is a possible D gene (5 bases). The CDR3 is 17 residues long. The V and J ends lost 0 bases and 2 bases respectively, with 12 bases between them. Per the germline V gene, CDR1 is SGDLS and CDR2 is YYNGEE. The CDR3 DNA is TGTGCCAGCAGCGTAGAGCCTGAGCGGCCTGGGGCCAACGTCCTGACTTTC. Translating gives CASSVEPERPGANVLTF.

The rearrangement uses TRBV6-6 and TRBJ2-1; 11 nucleotides match TRBD2. The ends lost 10 bases at V and 15 bases at J; junction bases unmatched: 20. The CDR3 runs to 15 residues. Germline CDR1 is MNHNY and CDR2 is SVGAGI (reference sequence). Here the CDR3 DNA reads TGTGCCACGATGGGGGCCGGACTAGCGGGTCGGTGGCGGTTCTTC. Translating gives CATMGAGLAGRWRFF.

As concerns this clone: A read error may explain this, as a much larger clone is one base away. V usage is TRBV27 and J usage is TRBJ2-2, with 13 bases fitting TRBD2. J gave up 4 bases and V 5 bases, and 1 base lay outside the gene matches. The length of the CDR3 is 15 residues. In germline, CDR1 is MNHEY, CDR2 SMNVEV (reference sequence). The CDR3 DNA follows: TGTGCCAGCAGTGGACTAGCGGGAGTCACCGGGGAGCTGTTTTTT. Its translation: CASSGLAGVTGELFF.

The chain joins TRBV4-1 to TRBJ2-7; no clear D gene. V was trimmed by 0 bases and J by 3 bases, leaving 15 bases between them. CDR1 and CDR2 (germline): MGHRA, YSYEKL. The CDR3 totals 16 residues. CDR3 in DNA: TGCGCCAGCAGCCAAGATCTGTGGAGTTCTAGCTACGAGCAGTACTTC. Its protein product is CASSQDLWSSSYEQYF.

This chain connects TRBV18 to TRBJ1-5; 8 bases are shared with TRBD1. CDR1 is KGHSH, CDR2 LQKENI, per germline. The trim removed 3 bases at V and 6 bases at J, leaving 4 bases unmatched. This CDR3 region has 14 residues. For the CDR3, the DNA is TGTGCCAGCTCACCGACAGGGGACGGTCAGCCCCAGCATTTT. This gives the protein CASSPTGDGQPQHF. Using reference TRBV18 and TRBJ1-5 for the parts outside the CDR3, the full variable domain is NAGVMQNPRHLVRRRGQEARLRCSPMKGHSHVYWYRQLPEEGLKFMVYLQKENIIDESGMPKERFSAEFPKEGPSILRIQQVVRGDSAAYFCASSPTGDGQPQHFGDGTRLSIL.

The CDR3, as DNA: TGTGCCAGTAGTATAATAGTGGGGACAGGTCGTCGAGAGCAGTACTTC. This sequence encodes CASSIIVGTGRREQYF. This sequence joins TRBV19 and TRBJ2-7; 8 nucleotides line up with TRBD1. The CDR3 spans 16 residues. V trimming: 2 bases; J trimming: 7 bases; junction bases outside the gene matches: 13. In germline, CDR1 is LNHDA, CDR2 SQIVND (reference sequence).